The clone carrying this T cell receptor (beta chain) turned up a few times. This sample's TCRbeta library carried unique molecular identifier barcodes. Each CDR3 protein is one row after TCRdb ran MiXCR on the PCR reads. The repertoire consists of hundreds of thousands of distinct CDR3 sequences, with approximately 10% occurring once and the leading ten covering about 4.2%. Between the trimmed V and J ends, which lost 7 bases and 6 bases, there was a span of 8 bases. CDR1 is SGHTA, CDR2 FQGNSA, per germline. The CDR3 sequence is 11 residues long. This sample stems from a study of T-cell reconstitution after alpha-beta-depleted transplantation in children.

The chain is built from TRBV7-2 and TRBJ2-3; no clear D gene. The receptor was isolated from a human donor who donated a stem cell graft to a child with acute myeloid leukemia. Source: PBMCs from the stem cell graft donor, taken from the stem cell graft. The chain's CDR3 is CASTSLDTQYF. CDR3 bases: TGTGCCAGCACCTCTTTGGATACGCAGTATTTT.